These 16 T cell receptor beta chains originate from one sample sequenced in a study of T cell changes during pregnancy in multiple sclerosis. TCRdb's copy holds only in-frame clones and misses some; the assay was immunoSEQ multiplex PCR. The repertoire holds fewer than 90,000 clones, with just over 90% as singletons. The specimen was peripheral blood, collected in the third trimester of pregnancy. These receptors were taken from a female donor in good health, enrolled as a control in a pregnancy study.

The rearrangement joins TRBV18 to TRBJ2-7; TRBD1 agrees at 8 bases. The CDR3 extends over 16 amino acids. V dropped 3 bases and J dropped 0; count of bases not matched to a gene: 7. In germline, CDR1 is KGHSH, CDR2 LQKENI. CDR3 amino acids: CASSPSDRATSYEQYF. Here the CDR3 DNA reads TGTGCCAGCTCACCTTCGGACAGGGCAACCTCCTACGAGCAGTACTTC.

The CDR3 DNA sequence: TGCGCCAGCAGCTTGTCCGCAGATACGCAGTATTTT. Translating gives CASSLSADTQYF. The V call is TRBV5-1, the J call TRBJ2-3; D ambiguous. V was pared by 1 base and J by 4 bases, with 4 bases between. This CDR3 is built from 12 residues. Germline V gene sequence: CDR1 SGHRS, CDR2 YFSETQ.

This chain connects TRBV5-6 to TRBJ2-7, with a tentative D call TRBD1 (5 bases). This CDR3 is 13 amino acids long. The ends were cut back, 4 bases at V and 5 bases at J, with 13 bases in the middle. The germline V gene encodes CDR1 SGHDT and CDR2 YYEEEE. In DNA form, the CDR3 reads TGTGCCAGCAGCCTATTAGGGGTTAACGAGCAGTACTTC. It encodes CASSLLGVNEQYF.

This sequence joins TRBV27 and TRBJ2-5; TRBD1 agrees at 9 bases. The CDR3 totals 15 residues. Unmatched junction bases numbered 10, after V lost 6 bases and J lost 5 bases. The germline V gene encodes CDR1 MNHEY and CDR2 SMNVEV (reference sequence). The CDR3 region has the DNA TGTGCCAGCAGCGTAGGAGGGACAGGGAGGGAGACCCAGTACTTC. Translation: CASSVGGTGRETQYF.

The chain uses TRBV27 and TRBJ1-4; weak D call: TRBD1 (5 bases). With 8 bases removed from V and 5 bases from J, the gap between germline ends came to 9 bases. CDR3 size: 12 residues. Germline CDR1 reads MNHEY; CDR2 reads SMNVEV (reference sequence). The CDR3 coding sequence is TGTGCCAGCGGAGGGGTGAATGAAAAACTGTTTTTT. Translated: CASGGVNEKLFF.

The chain joins TRBV28 to TRBJ2-7, with a weak D call TRBD1 (6 bases). Germline V gene data show CDR1 as MDHEN and CDR2 as SYDVKM. The CDR3 covers 16 residues. The V gene lost 2 bases and the J gene lost 0 bases, with 14 bases spanning the gap. The CDR3 nucleotides are TGTGCCAGCAGTTTAGTTTGGGGGCAGGGCTCCTACGAGCAGTACTTC. This encodes CASSLVWGQGSYEQYF.

The chain recombines TRBV30 with TRBJ1-6, with a weak D call TRBD1 (6 bases). The germline CDR1 and CDR2 sequences are GTSNPN and SVGIG (reference sequence). Trimming shortened V by 3 bases and J by 7 bases, and 16 bases separated the two germline ends. The CDR3 totals 15 residues. The CDR3 coding sequence is TGTGCCTGGAGCGCCGGGGGGGGGCGGAATTCACCCCTCCACTTT. Residues: CAWSAGGGRNSPLHF.

The DNA of the CDR3 is TGTGCCAGCAGTCTGGGGCCACCGCAATATGGCTACACCTTC. Residues: CASSLGPPQYGYTF. V and J are TRBV28 and TRBJ1-2; D might be TRBD1 (5 bases). The germline V gene has CDR1 MDHEN and CDR2 SYDVKM. V was clipped by 5 bases and J by 5 bases, with 15 bases between them. The CDR3 loop spans 14 amino acids.

The table lists this clone with a count of one. The chain carries TRBV5-6 and TRBJ2-1; TRBD1 matches 7 bases. This CDR3 has 16 amino acids. Germline V gene sequence: CDR1 SGHDT, CDR2 YYEEEE. The ends lost 4 bases at V and 9 bases at J; junction bases unmatched: 16. The chain's CDR3 is CASSPRSDRWVSEQFF. The CDR3 coding sequence is TGTGCCAGCAGCCCTAGGTCGGACAGGTGGGTTAGTGAGCAGTTCTTC.

The CDR3 DNA sequence: TGTGCCAGCAGTTACGTGACTAGCGGGAGGGATGGTACGCAGTATTTT. This translates into CASSYVTSGRDGTQYF. J is TRBJ2-3 and V is TRBV6-6; the match to TRBD2 covers 14 bases. This CDR3 is built from 16 residues. Germline CDR1 and CDR2: MNHNY and SVGAGI (reference sequence). J lost 8 bases, V lost 2 bases, and 6 bases had no gene match.

CDR3 coding DNA: TGCAGCGCATTACAGGGAACGGGAGGCTACACCTTC. The encoded protein is CSALQGTGGYTF. The gene calls are TRBV29-1 and TRBJ1-2, with D possibly TRBD1 on 6 matching bases. The CDR3 extends over 12 amino acids. From germline, CDR1 is SQVTM and CDR2 ANQGSEA. V was clipped by 7 bases and J by 8 bases, with 17 bases between them.

This sequence joins TRBV27 and TRBJ2-1, with 8 bases identical to TRBD1. In germline, CDR1 is MNHEY, CDR2 SMNVEV (reference sequence). The length of the CDR3 is 15 residues. The trim removed 7 bases at V and 0 bases at J, leaving 5 bases unmatched. Here the CDR3 DNA reads TGTGCCAGCACTTACAGGGGGAGCTCCTACAATGAGCAGTTCTTC. Protein product: CASTYRGSSYNEQFF.

The chain combines TRBV7-2 with TRBJ2-7; possibly TRBD1 for D (6 bases). This CDR3 has 15 residues. V was trimmed by 1 base and J by 4 bases, leaving 14 bases between them. Per the germline V gene, CDR1 is SGHTA and CDR2 is FQGNSA. CDR3 sequence (DNA): TGTGCCAGCAGCTTAGGGGGCCAGGGGATATACGAGCAGTACTTC. Encoded protein: CASSLGGQGIYEQYF.

The chain has TRBV5-1 and TRBJ2-1; TRBD2 matches at 11 bases. V lost 2 bases and J lost 9; bases outside the gene matches: 13. The CDR3 runs to 17 residues. CDR1 and CDR2 (germline): SGHRS, YFSETQ. The chain's CDR3 is CASSFGVAGGPGIEQFF. The DNA for the CDR3 is TGCGCCAGCAGCTTTGGGGTAGCGGGAGGGCCTGGCATTGAGCAGTTCTTC.

The chain is built from TRBV7-2 and TRBJ2-3; D may be TRBD1 (6 bases). This CDR3 comprises 16 residues. V was cut by 1 base and J by 5 bases, with 16 bases left in between. Germline-derived CDR1 and CDR2 are SGHTA and FQGNSA. The CDR3 spells CASSLVSAGARDTQYF. In nucleotides, the CDR3 is TGTGCCAGCAGCTTAGTTTCTGCAGGGGCAAGAGATACGCAGTATTTT.

Here the CDR3 reads CAWRRAGTLTYEQYF. The DNA of the CDR3 is TGTGCCTGGAGACGAGCCGGGACTCTAACCTACGAGCAGTACTTC. The chain combines TRBV30 with TRBJ2-7; D is possibly TRBD2 (6 bases). There are 15 residues in the CDR3. Germline assignment: CDR1 GTSNPN and CDR2 SVGIG (reference sequence). V gave up 3 bases and J gave up 2 bases, with 17 bases separating them.